The 15 T cell receptor beta chains presented below share a single source sample, sequenced in a study of cytomegalovirus exposure and HLA in healthy donors. PCR used 60 Vbeta primers and 13 Jbeta primers. Profiling relied on immunoSEQ multiplex PCR, and the TCRdb table lists in-frame clones only, not all of them. The sample records 150,000 to 200,000 clones, over 65% being singletons. Sequencing was performed on PBMCs. The receptors were sampled from a man in his 60s in good health and CMV-seronegative.

CDR3: CASSRGQGVGEAFF. The CDR3 bases are TGTGCCAGCAGCAGGGGACAGGGGGTGGGTGAAGCTTTCTTT. The chain combines TRBV13 with TRBJ1-1; 11 nucleotides match TRBD1. Looked up from germline, CDR1 is PRHDT and CDR2 is FYEKMQ (reference sequence). CDR3 length: 14 residues. The V gene end was trimmed by 5 bases and the J gene end by 7 bases; junction bases not matched to a gene: 6.

This clone was recorded a few times. The chain employs TRBV7-6 and TRBJ1-1; 7 positions agree with TRBD1. The CDR3 extends over 15 amino acids. Germline V gives CDR1 SGHVS, CDR2 FNYEAQ. V dropped 1 base and J dropped 2; count of bases not matched to a gene: 4. Here the CDR3 reads CASSLGQGPNTEAFF. The CDR3 DNA follows: TGTGCCAGCAGCTTAGGACAGGGACCTAACACTGAAGCTTTCTTT.

The J gene is TRBJ2-2, the V gene TRBV25-1; tentatively, D is TRBD1 (6 bases). The germline V gene has CDR1 MGHDK and CDR2 SYGVNS. V lost 4 bases and J 3 bases, leaving 9 bases between the germline ends. The CDR3 has 14 residues. CDR3 DNA sequence: TGTGCCAGCAGTGTGGGGGCCTACACCGGGGAGCTGTTTTTT. Amino acid sequence: CASSVGAYTGELFF.

The chain is built from TRBV5-1 and TRBJ2-1; 9 bases map to TRBD2. With V trimmed by 0 bases and J by 6 bases, 7 bases remained unmatched. Germline V gene sequence: CDR1 SGHRS, CDR2 YFSETQ. The CDR3 extends over 16 amino acids. CDR3 DNA: TGCGCCAGCAGCTTGGGACTTGCGGGAGGGATCAATGAGCAGTTCTTC. This codes for CASSLGLAGGINEQFF.

The gene calls are TRBV2 and TRBJ2-7, with a weak D call TRBD2 (6 bases). The CDR3 has 17 residues. The V and J ends lost 2 bases and 3 bases respectively, with 20 bases between them. Germline CDR1 is SNHLY and CDR2 is FYNNEI. CDR3: CASSERALALEFYEQYF. The CDR3 DNA is TGTGCCAGCAGTGAACGGGCACTAGCCTTGGAGTTCTACGAGCAGTACTTC.

This CDR3 is CAISERAIYEQYF. CDR3 nucleotide sequence: TGTGCCATCAGTGAAAGAGCGATCTACGAGCAGTACTTC. The chain uses TRBV10-3 and TRBJ2-7; D not certain. The ends were cut back, 3 bases at V and 3 bases at J, with 9 bases in the middle. Per germline, CDR1 ENHRY and CDR2 SYGVKD. The CDR3 loop spans 13 amino acids.

V is TRBV9 and J is TRBJ2-1, with D possibly matching TRBD2 (5 bases). Germline CDR1 is SGDLS and CDR2 is YYNGEE. The CDR3 is 15 amino acids. V was cut by 6 bases and J by 6 bases, with 19 bases left in between. The chain's CDR3 is CASTPRTPPGNEQFF. The CDR3 DNA reads TGTGCCAGCACCCCTCGGACTCCCCCTGGCAATGAGCAGTTCTTC. The entire variable domain, with the rest obtained from reference TRBV9 and TRBJ2-1, is as follows: DSGVTQTPKHLITATGQRVTLRCSPRSGDLSVYWYQQSLDQGLQFLIQYYNGEERAKGNILERFSAQQFPDLHSELNLSSLELGDSALYFCASTPRTPPGNEQFFGPGTRLTVL.

This clone appeared a single time. The chain links TRBV5-1 to TRBJ1-3, with D possibly being TRBD1 (5 bases). CDR1 is SGHRS, CDR2 YFSETQ, per germline. Trimming took off 0 bases at V and 0 bases at J, with 10 bases between the two ends. The CDR3 covers 16 residues. CDR3 sequence reads: CASSLVPGRSGNTIYF. DNA of the CDR3: TGCGCCAGCAGCTTGGTTCCAGGGCGCTCTGGAAACACCATATATTTT. The full variable domain, rest sourced from reference TRBV5-1 and TRBJ1-3, is KAGVTQTPRYLIKTRGQQVTLSCSPISGHRSVSWYQQTPGQGLQFLFEYFSETQRNKGNFPGRFSGRQFSNSRSEMNVSTLELGDSALYLCASSLVPGRSGNTIYFGEGSWLTVV.

This chain uses TRBV5-1 with TRBJ2-1, with TRBD2 matching 12 bases. Germline CDR1 and CDR2: SGHRS and YFSETQ. This CDR3 region has 16 residues. V lost 3 bases, J lost 6 bases, and 7 bases stayed unmatched. This chain's CDR3 is CASSSPSSGGANEQFF. DNA for the CDR3: TGCGCCAGCAGCTCACCTTCTAGCGGGGGGGCCAATGAGCAGTTCTTC.

The chain links TRBV6-5 to TRBJ2-7; TRBD2 is a possible D gene (5 bases). Germline V gene sequence: CDR1 MNHEY, CDR2 SVGAGI. The CDR3 totals 14 residues. V shed 8 bases and J shed 0 bases, with 14 bases lying between them. The CDR3 DNA sequence: TGTGCCAGCGGACGGACGGACTTCTCCTACGAGCAGTACTTC. Encoded protein: CASGRTDFSYEQYF.

There are many counts of this clone. The chain employs TRBV28 and TRBJ1-5; no firm D call. The CDR3 sequence is 17 residues long. The V end was cut by 4 bases, the J end by 1 base, with 17 bases between. CDR1 and CDR2 from the germline V gene are MDHEN and SYDVKM. CDR3 bases: TGTGCCAGCAGTTCCCTCGAGGGAGGTGGGAGCAATCAGCCCCAGCATTTT. Translated, it gives CASSSLEGGGSNQPQHF.

The V and J genes are TRBV4-3 and TRBJ2-1; 9 positions agree with TRBD2. V shed 4 bases, J shed 7 bases, and the junction held 11 bases outside the gene matches. Germline loops: CDR1 LGHNA, CDR2 YSLEER. This CDR3 comprises 16 residues. As DNA, the CDR3 is TGCGCCAGCAGCCGCATGGTAGCGGGAGTATCAAATGAGCAGTTCTTC. It codes for CASSRMVAGVSNEQFF.

V gene TRBV28 combines with J gene TRBJ2-7; 8 bases line up with TRBD1. Per the germline V gene, CDR1 is MDHEN and CDR2 is SYDVKM. This CDR3 has 15 residues. Germline trimming cut 6 bases from V and 1 base from J; bases unmatched to any gene: 8. In nucleotides, the CDR3 is TGTGCCAGCAGCCCCCCCCGGACAGGGTCCTACGAGCAGTACTTC. The encoded protein is CASSPPRTGSYEQYF.

The chain uses TRBV6-1 and TRBJ1-1, with 9 bases fitting TRBD1. The CDR3 is 14 amino acids. Germline V lookup: CDR1 MNHNS, CDR2 SASEGT. V was pared by 4 bases and J by 5 bases, with 5 bases of the junction left unmatched. The CDR3 DNA reads TGTGCCAGCAGTGGGGGGACAGGGTTTACTGAAGCTTTCTTT. It specifies CASSGGTGFTEAFF.

The chain uses TRBV5-8 and TRBJ2-5; possibly TRBD1 for D (5 bases). Per germline, CDR1 SGHTS and CDR2 YDEGEE. V shed 3 bases and J shed 4 bases, with 13 bases lying between them. The CDR3 consists of 14 residues. The CDR3 spells CASSSWTSGETQYF. The CDR3, as DNA: TGTGCCAGCAGCTCTTGGACATCGGGAGAGACCCAGTACTTC.